The 17 T cell receptor beta chains in this list originate from one sample, sequenced in a study of Graves' ophthalmopathy and Graves' hyperthyroidism (dated by TCRdb to the late 2010s). These reads were obtained on an Illumina HiSeq 2000. For repertoire sequencing, TCR beta CDR3 regions were amplified from RNA transcripts. The first round of RT-PCR was done with HTBI primers and the Qiagen OneStep RT-PCR kit, and was followed by a second round of multiplex PCR, then size selection and purification. In-frame beta chains were kept once TCRdb had trimmed the public reads at Q25 with fastp and called clones with MiXCR. When rows share a CDR3 protein, they turn into one entry using the most common DNA and genes. The sample contains fewer than 650,000 distinct CDR3 sequences, 22% of them found a single time. The ten largest account for roughly 6.9% of the sample. Sequencing was done on a sample of peripheral blood. The source is a woman between 18 and 30 years old with stable Graves' hyperthyroidism. Some clones in this sample may be carry-over from other donors' samples. Donor details come from another sample of the same person, matched by shared clones.

In this sample, this clonotype turned up many times. The V call is TRBV30, the J call TRBJ1-1, with 12 bases matching TRBD1. CDR1 and CDR2 from the germline V gene are GTSNPN and SVGIG (reference sequence). The CDR3 runs to 15 residues. The V segment lost 1 base and the J segment 3 bases; nucleotides outside the gene matches: 3. The CDR3 nucleotides read TGTGCCTGGAGTGGGGGACAGGGGGCTGACACTGAAGCTTTCTTT. This gives the protein CAWSGGQGADTEAFF.

This clonotype showed up many times. The rearrangement uses TRBV20-1 and TRBJ1-3; 7 nucleotides agree with TRBD1. Losses at the gene ends were 3 bases for V and 0 bases for J; bases not matched to a gene: 8. The length of the CDR3 is 16 residues. Germline V gives CDR1 DFQATT, CDR2 SNEGSKA (reference sequence). The DNA of the CDR3 is TGCAGTGCTAGGGAGACAGGGCTAAACTCTGGAAACACCATATATTTT. This gives the protein CSARETGLNSGNTIYF.

This clonotype was counted at least ten times. The CDR3 bases are TGTGCCAGCAGTGATCCGGGACAGGGTGTCCACGAGCAGTACTTC. Amino acids: CASSDPGQGVHEQYF. This rearrangement joins TRBV12-3 or TRBV12-4 to TRBJ2-7; 9 nucleotides match TRBD1. V was clipped by 5 bases and J by 5 bases; unmatched bases: 10. The CDR3 length is 15 residues.

In its sample, this clonotype was seen many times. CDR3 loop: CASSSGTASGNTIYF. CDR3 sequence (DNA): TGTGCCAGCAGCTCCGGGACAGCCTCTGGAAACACCATATATTTT. The gene calls are TRBV7-2 and TRBJ1-3; 7 positions agree with TRBD1. Germline-derived CDR1 and CDR2 are SGHTA and FQGNSA. The CDR3 runs to 15 residues. Trimming at V came to 4 bases and at J to 0 bases, leaving 3 bases not matched to a gene. The entire variable domain, with the rest obtained from reference TRBV7-2 and TRBJ1-3, is as follows: GAGVSQSPSNKVTEKGKDVELRCDPISGHTALYWYRQSLGQGLEFLIYFQGNSAPDKSGLPSDRFSAERTGGSVSTLTIQRTQQEDSAVYLCASSSGTASGNTIYFGEGSWLTVV.

The chain joins TRBV12-3 or TRBV12-4 to TRBJ1-2; D is ambiguous. CDR3 length: 11 amino acids. V dropped 7 bases and J dropped 1 base, with 4 bases sitting between them. The CDR3 reads CASKLNYGYTF. For the CDR3, the DNA is TGTGCCAGCAAGCTTAACTATGGCTACACCTTC.

The gene calls are TRBV6-5 and TRBJ1-1; 8 bases match TRBD1. CDR1 and CDR2 from the germline V gene are MNHEY and SVGAGI. With V trimmed by 4 bases and J by 5 bases, 15 bases remained unmatched. This CDR3 contains 17 residues. The CDR3, as DNA: TGTGCCAGCAGTTTGAGGGCAGGGGGCATTGTGGGGACTGAAGCTTTCTTT. It codes for CASSLRAGGIVGTEAFF.

This clonotype was seen more than once but under ten times. The rearrangement links TRBV30 to TRBJ2-7; TRBD1 agrees at 9 bases. Per germline, CDR1 GTSNPN and CDR2 SVGIG (reference sequence). V gave up 3 bases and J gave up 1 base; unmatched junction bases: 7. This CDR3 spans 15 amino acids. CDR3 DNA sequence: TGTGCCTGGAGCGTATTCGGACAGGGGTCCTACGAGCAGTACTTC. Amino acids: CAWSVFGQGSYEQYF.

This clonotype was detected many times. V is TRBV28 and J is TRBJ2-2, with a possible D match to TRBD1 (5 bases). Germline V gives CDR1 MDHEN, CDR2 SYDVKM. The CDR3 contains 14 residues. V was trimmed by 3 bases and J by 4 bases, leaving 9 bases between them. CDR3 bases: TGTGCCAGCAGTTTTTGGACACCCACCGGGGAGCTGTTTTTT. It encodes CASSFWTPTGELFF.

In its sample, this clonotype was seen a few times. The chain carries TRBV19 and TRBJ1-1; the D gene is possibly TRBD1 (5 bases). Germline CDR1 LNHDA, CDR2 SQIVND (reference sequence). V lost 3 bases and J lost 6, with 14 bases in between. The CDR3 is 14 amino acids. The DNA for the CDR3 is TGTGCCAGTAGTATCACCGCGGGGGTCGCTGAAGCTTTCTTT. Protein product: CASSITAGVAEAFF. The full variable domain, its missing parts supplied by reference TRBV19 and TRBJ1-1, is DGGITQSPKYLFRKEGQNVTLSCEQNLNHDAMYWYRQDPGQGLRLIYYSQIVNDFQKGDIAEGYSVSREKKESFPLTVTSAQKNPTAFYLCASSITAGVAEAFFGQGTRLTVV.

The table lists this clonotype with a few counts. The rearrangement links TRBV12-3 or TRBV12-4 to TRBJ2-5, with D hard to call. The germline V and J ends were trimmed by 6 bases and 2 bases, with 13 bases remaining between them. CDR3 length equals 14 residues. The DNA of the CDR3 is TGTGCCAGCAGGGAAATACTGGGGCAAGAGACCCAGTACTTC. Amino acid sequence: CASREILGQETQYF.

The chain links TRBV5-1 to TRBJ1-2, with 12 bases lining up with TRBD1. The CDR3 runs 15 residues. Trimming cost V 4 bases and J 4 bases; bases outside gene matches: 5. Germline V gene data show CDR1 as SGHRS and CDR2 as YFSETQ. CDR3 sequence reads: CASSVGQGAFYGYTF. In nucleotides, the CDR3 is TGCGCCAGCAGCGTGGGACAGGGGGCCTTCTATGGCTACACCTTC.

The chain links TRBV15 to TRBJ1-6; D not certain. V was shortened by 0 bases and J by 8 bases, with 8 bases between the two germline ends. This CDR3 region has 14 residues. Germline V CDR1 and CDR2: LNHNV, YYDKDF (reference sequence). The CDR3 DNA is TGTGCCACCAGCAGAGATTACGGGGATTCACCCCTCCACTTT. Its protein product is CATSRDYGDSPLHF.

This chain joins TRBV20-1 and TRBJ2-5, with TRBD1 as a possible D gene (6 bases). Trimming left V 7 bases short and J 3 bases short, with 12 bases between. CDR3 length equals 12 residues. Germline V gene data show CDR1 as DFQATT and CDR2 as SNEGSKA (reference sequence). The CDR3 protein is CSGPRGKETQYF. The CDR3 nucleotides read TGCAGTGGGCCGAGGGGGAAAGAGACCCAGTACTTC.

This clonotype was counted ten times or more. The chain joins TRBV6-2 or TRBV6-3 to TRBJ2-5, with 9 bases fitting TRBD2. Germline lookup yields CDR1 MNHEY and CDR2 SVGEGT. The trim removed 2 bases at V and 4 bases at J, leaving 17 bases unmatched. The CDR3 spans 19 residues. The CDR3: CASSYLPGASGGRRETQYF. The CDR3 DNA reads TGTGCCAGCAGTTACCTCCCGGGGGCAAGCGGGGGGCGGAGAGAGACCCAGTACTTC.

Concerning this clonotype itself: A read error may explain this, as a much larger clone is one base away. The chain is built from TRBV6-5 and TRBJ2-5; TRBD1 matches at 7 bases. The CDR3 is made up of 15 amino acids. With V trimmed by 0 bases and J by 7 bases, 8 bases remained unmatched. Germline CDR1 MNHEY, CDR2 SVGAGI. This CDR3 is CASSYSDRVWGTQYF. CDR3 in DNA: TGTGCCAGCAGTTACTCTGACAGGGTTTGGGGGACCCAGTACTTC.

The J gene is TRBJ2-5, the V gene TRBV20-1; D is perhaps TRBD1 (5 bases). CDR3 length: 14 residues. Germline V gene sequence: CDR1 DFQATT, CDR2 SNEGSKA (reference sequence). Between the trimmed V and J ends, which lost 5 bases and 5 bases, there was a span of 18 bases. For the CDR3, the DNA is TGCAGTGCTCTAAACCCAGGGATCAGGGAGACCCAGTACTTC. It codes for CSALNPGIRETQYF.

The chain recombines TRBV5-1 with TRBJ1-2; the D gene is possibly TRBD1 (6 bases). CDR1 is SGHRS and CDR2 is YFSETQ in the germline V gene. The CDR3 consists of 12 residues. V was pared by 4 bases and J by 7 bases, with 11 bases between. DNA of the CDR3: TGCGCCAGCAGCACGGACAGCTCTGGCTACACCTTC. As protein: CASSTDSSGYTF.